This T cell receptor (beta chain) stems from a study of beta chain features in type 1 diabetes. It was via CD45RO/CCR7/CD25/CD127/CD95/CD27 that CD4+ naive, central memory, regulatory and stem cell-like memory cells were sorted. With regard to this clone: What it recognizes is unknown.

The V gene's germline CDR1 is MDHEN and CDR2 SYDVKM. V lost 4 bases and J lost 7, with 8 bases in between. This CDR3 region has 12 residues. The isolated RNA, all of it, was reverse transcribed, so expressed TCRB transcripts were what got sequenced. Sequencing used immunoSEQ multiplex PCR; TCRdb keeps in-frame clones, though not all of them. The sample records about 240,000 clones, about 30% being singletons. Study-level points and caveats: Equally in patients and controls, shorter templates might have been favored by PCR.

The rearrangement uses TRBV28 and TRBJ2-1; D not resolved. Sequencing was done on a sample of central memory CD4+ T cells from blood. The sequence came from a man under 40 in good health. Written as DNA, the CDR3 is TGTGCCAGCAGTTCAAGTCTGAATGAGCAGTTCTTC. Protein sequence: CASSSSLNEQFF.